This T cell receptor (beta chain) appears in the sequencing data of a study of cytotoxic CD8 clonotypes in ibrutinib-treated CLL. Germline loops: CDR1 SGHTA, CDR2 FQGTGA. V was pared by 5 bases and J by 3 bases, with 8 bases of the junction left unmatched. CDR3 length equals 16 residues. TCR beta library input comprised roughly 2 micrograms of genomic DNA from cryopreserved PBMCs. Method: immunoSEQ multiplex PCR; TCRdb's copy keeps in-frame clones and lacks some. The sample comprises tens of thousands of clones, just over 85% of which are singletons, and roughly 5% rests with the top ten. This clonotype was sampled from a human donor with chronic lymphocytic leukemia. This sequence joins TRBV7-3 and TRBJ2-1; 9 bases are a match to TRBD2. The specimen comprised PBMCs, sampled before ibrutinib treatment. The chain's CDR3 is CASSPIAGEVYNEQFF. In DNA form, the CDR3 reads TGTGCCAGCAGCCCTATAGCGGGAGAGGTCTACAATGAGCAGTTCTTC.